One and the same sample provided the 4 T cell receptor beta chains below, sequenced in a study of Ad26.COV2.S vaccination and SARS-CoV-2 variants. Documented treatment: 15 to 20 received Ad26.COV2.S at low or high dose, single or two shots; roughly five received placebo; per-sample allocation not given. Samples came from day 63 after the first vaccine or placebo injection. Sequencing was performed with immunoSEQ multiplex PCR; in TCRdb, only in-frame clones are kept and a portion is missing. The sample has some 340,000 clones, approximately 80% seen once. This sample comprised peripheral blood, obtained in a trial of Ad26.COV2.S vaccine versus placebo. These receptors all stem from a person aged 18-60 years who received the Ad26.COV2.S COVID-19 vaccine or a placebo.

The CDR3 DNA reads as TGTGCCAGCAGCTTAGCTGTTTCAGGAGCCTACAATGAGCAGTTCTTC. Residues: CASSLAVSGAYNEQFF. The chain recombines TRBV7-2 with TRBJ2-1; D is undetermined. From germline, CDR1 is SGHTA and CDR2 FQGNSA. The CDR3 extends over 16 amino acids. V gave up 0 bases and J gave up 2 bases, with 11 bases separating them.

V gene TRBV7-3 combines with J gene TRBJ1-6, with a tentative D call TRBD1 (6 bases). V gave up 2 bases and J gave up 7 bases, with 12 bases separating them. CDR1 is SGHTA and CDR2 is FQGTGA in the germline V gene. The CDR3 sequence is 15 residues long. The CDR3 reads CASSLSRDTNSPLHF. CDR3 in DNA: TGTGCCAGCAGCTTATCCCGGGACACAAATTCACCCCTCCACTTT.

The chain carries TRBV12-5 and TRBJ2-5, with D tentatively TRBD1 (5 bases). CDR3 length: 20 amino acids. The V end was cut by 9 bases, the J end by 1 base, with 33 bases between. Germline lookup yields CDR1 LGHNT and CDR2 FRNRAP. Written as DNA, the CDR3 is TGTGCTAGAAGAGTACTAAAGACAGAGCGACTTACCGCCGCCCAAGAGACCCAGTACTTC. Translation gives CARRVLKTERLTAAQETQYF.

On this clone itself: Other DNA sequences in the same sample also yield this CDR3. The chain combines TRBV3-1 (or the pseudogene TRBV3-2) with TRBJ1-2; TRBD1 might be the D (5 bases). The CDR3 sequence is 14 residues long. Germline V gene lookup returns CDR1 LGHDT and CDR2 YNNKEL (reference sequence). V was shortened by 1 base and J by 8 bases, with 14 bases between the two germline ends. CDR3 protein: CASSQVRGNGGYTF. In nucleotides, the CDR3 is TGTGCCAGCAGCCAAGTTCGGGGGAACGGCGGCTACACCTTC.